This T cell receptor (beta chain) was captured in a study of monozygotic twins with inflammatory bowel disease (dated by TCRdb to the late 2010s). With respect to the entire study: The complete study included approximately 28 monozygotic twin pairs: 19 IBD-discordant Danish pairs and nine German pairs, of which four were IBD-concordant and five were IBD-discordant. Each individual had, on average, about 151 000 unique TCRalpha sequences and 181 000 unique TCRbeta sequences available for analysis. The search for disease-associated traits relied mainly on comparing IBD patients with their genetically identical healthy co-twins within discordant pairs.

The germline V gene (reference sequence) provides CDR1 SGHAT and CDR2 FQDESV. The CDR3, from cysteine to phenylalanine, totals 20 residues. No nucleotide data were recorded. Receptor amplification or capture employed 5' RACE. Preparation of each TCR library used roughly 3.5 ug of total RNA. For each sample, cDNA was synthesized in eight separate reactions using SMARTScribe reverse transcriptase. Unique molecular identifiers containing a 6-nucleotide sample barcode were introduced through template switching during cDNA synthesis. Amplification of TCRalpha and TCRbeta cDNA involved two nested PCRs of 16 and 9 cycles, and each PCR was followed by bead purification. Before amplification, the cDNA was treated with uracil DNA-glycosylase and purified using the QIAquick PCR purification kit. The second PCR added Illumina TruSeq-compatible adapters along with sample-specific barcodes. TapeStation and Qubit were used to check library quality and concentration, and 4 to 6 ng of each library was pooled. Sequencing of the pooled libraries was done on an Illumina HiSeq2500 single-index Rapid Run using custom sequencing primers and 2 x 100 bp reads. The published analysis was carried out like this. UMI-based consensus assembly with MiGEC version 1.2.6 was used to correct PCR and sequencing errors. MiXCR version 2.1.1 was used for V(D)J alignment, clonotype assembly and CDR3 extraction. Gene usage, clonotype sharing and MAIT/NKT TCR abundance were normalised by analysing the top 1000, 10 000 and 20 000 clonotypes per sample. After downsampling to 27 000 UMIs, diversity was calculated as the inverse Simpson index using the vegan R package. Paired Mann-Whitney U tests on discordant twin pairs were used, with Benjamini-Hochberg multiple-testing correction. TCRdb reprocessed the reads and provides one entry for every CDR3 protein sequence; no DNA is given. The V and J calls reflect TCRdb's pipeline rather than the authors' work. The sample has about 350,000 distinct CDR3 sequences on record. 2% to 2.5% of the sample comes from the top ten.

Notes on this clonotype: Its antigen remains unidentified.

An approximately 2.6 ml peripheral blood sample was drawn into PAXgene tubes per donor and stored at -80°C. Total RNA was isolated from whole blood with the PAXgene blood miRNA kit on an automated QIAcube, without T cell sorting. Peripheral blood from monozygotic twin pairs who were concordant or discordant for inflammatory bowel disease underwent deep TCRalpha and TCRbeta repertoire profiling using unique molecular barcoding. Smoking habits were recorded for all twin pairs, with individuals classified as current, former or never smokers. Beyond this particular receptor, the publication reports: A decrease in TCRbeta repertoire diversity, as measured by inverse Simpson index, was observed in IBD patients compared with their healthy co-twins. Distinction between different T cell subtypes could not be achieved in the analysis. Background noise and inter-individual variability may have been introduced into the repertoires by the differing immunosuppressive treatments among patients. Repertoire similarity did not differ between concordant and discordant twins, possibly due to limited statistical power. Compared with healthy twins, IBD patients had fewer clonotypes in common with other individuals, a difference most pronounced in patients showing signs of disease activity. No single strong signal or clonotype linked to IBD turned up in the results, so the idea that one exists was not supported.

The sample taken for sequencing was blood. The chain is encoded by TRBV11-1 joined to TRBJ2-2; no DNA is available, so the TRBD1 call from TCRdb remains unchecked. The source is a human donor with ulcerative colitis or Crohn's disease, or a healthy co-twin of an affected twin (not recorded which). The CDR3 region reads CASSSNKPSTKGENTGELFF.